These T cell receptor beta chains were read from a single sample in a study of blood T cell repertoires in COVID-19. The table came from immunoSEQ multiplex PCR; TCRdb's copy has only in-frame clones and leaves some out. The sample has about 50,000 clones; around 81% are singletons. Sequencing was performed on peripheral blood. These TCRs come from a woman over 75 with COVID-19, enrolled during active disease. Both conserved end residues are part of each CDR3. Each record gives: J gene, clone size, V gene, D gene, CDR3 protein, CDR3 DNA. D genes are given only for firm matches. The listing skips clone size in some rows; elsewhere it reads once, few, many or a size class.

TRBJ2-3	.	TRBV7-6	TRBD2	CASSLGTSGRISTDTQYF	TGTGCCAGCAGTCTCGGGACTAGCGGGAGGATTAGCACAGATACGCAGTATTTT
TRBJ2-7	.	TRBV29-1	TRBD1	CSVAPQQGYEQYF	TGCAGCGTTGCCCCCCAACAGGGGTACGAGCAGTACTTC
TRBJ2-5	.	TRBV18	.	CASHVGSSETQYF	TGTGCCAGCCACGTCGGTTCTTCCGAGACCCAGTACTTC
TRBJ2-7	.	TRBV7-2	.	CASSQTGQGNEQYF	TGTGCCAGCAGCCAGACAGGCCAGGGGAACGAGCAGTACTTC
TRBJ1-1	.	TRBV6-5	.	CASRTAMNTEAFF	TGTGCCAGCAGGACAGCAATGAACACTGAAGCTTTCTTT
TRBJ2-1	.	TRBV3-1/TRBV3-2	.	CASSQGGTFTYNEQFF	TGTGCCAGCAGCCAAGGCGGGACTTTTACCTACAATGAGCAGTTCTTC
TRBJ2-7	.	TRBV5-6	.	CASSLPGGYEQYF	TGTGCCAGCAGCTTACCAGGGGGGTACGAGCAGTACTTC
TRBJ1-6	.	TRBV27	TRBD1	CASSRQGARSPLHF	TGTGCCAGCAGCCGACAGGGGGCTCGGTCACCCCTCCACTTT
TRBJ2-5	.	TRBV27	TRBD2	CASRRSRTSGKETQYF	TGTGCCAGCAGACGCTCCAGGACTAGCGGCAAAGAGACCCAGTACTTC
TRBJ2-7	.	TRBV7-8	.	CASSSGTFSYEQYF	TGTGCCAGCAGCTCTGGGACATTCTCCTACGAGCAGTACTTC
TRBJ1-1	.	TRBV9	.	CASSVVGENTEAFF	TGTGCCAGCAGCGTAGTAGGGGAGAACACTGAAGCTTTCTTT
TRBJ1-1	few	TRBV7-3	.	CASSLGGFNTEAFF	TGTGCCAGCAGCTTAGGAGGGTTTAACACTGAAGCTTTCTTT
TRBJ1-2	.	TRBV10-3	.	CAISESVTGPRNYGYTF	TGTGCCATCAGTGAGTCCGTAACAGGGCCGAGGAACTATGGCTACACCTTC
TRBJ2-7	.	TRBV29-1	.	CSVEGQPYEQYF	TGCAGCGTGGAGGGACAGCCCTACGAGCAGTACTTC
TRBJ1-4	.	TRBV29-1	.	CSAAGSPYEKLFF	TGCAGCGCAGCAGGGTCGCCCTACGAAAAACTGTTTTTT
TRBJ2-1	.	TRBV19	TRBD2	CASSASGTSGRKQFF	TGTGCCAGTAGTGCCTCCGGGACTAGCGGGAGAAAGCAGTTCTTC
TRBJ2-7	.	TRBV27	TRBD2	CASSPRGLAGGEQYF	TGTGCCAGCAGTCCGAGGGGACTAGCGGGAGGCGAGCAGTACTTC
TRBJ1-5	.	TRBV6-5	TRBD1	CASSPQGGSQPQHF	TGTGCCAGCAGCCCACAGGGGGGTAGTCAGCCCCAGCATTTT
TRBJ1-6	.	TRBV4-2	.	CASSQGQINSPLHF	TGTGCCAGCAGCCAAGGACAGATTAATTCACCCCTCCACTTT
TRBJ2-7	few	TRBV6-5	.	CASSYGRGRYEQYF	TGTGCCAGCAGTTACGGCAGGGGTCGATACGAGCAGTACTTC
TRBJ2-7	.	TRBV24-1	TRBD1	CATSDPRDRSYEQYF	TGTGCCACCAGTGATCCCCGGGACAGGAGCTACGAGCAGTACTTC
TRBJ2-7	once	TRBV7-6	.	CASSYTSIREGYEQYF	TGTGCCAGCAGCTACACTTCGATCAGAGAGGGCTACGAGCAGTACTTC
TRBJ2-5	.	TRBV4-1	.	CASSLAENQETQYF	TGCGCCAGCAGCCTGGCGGAGAACCAAGAGACCCAGTACTTC
TRBJ2-5	.	TRBV19	TRBD1	CASKTGQLSETQYF	TGTGCCAGTAAAACGGGACAGCTCTCCGAGACCCAGTACTTC
TRBJ2-7	once	TRBV7-2	TRBD2	CASSPSVGGGPVQQYF	TGTGCCAGCAGCCCCTCGGTCGGGGGAGGGCCTGTTCAGCAGTACTTC
TRBJ2-7	.	TRBV27	.	CASSLRGAGYEQYF	TGTGCCAGCAGTTTACGGGGGGCTGGCTACGAGCAGTACTTC
TRBJ2-1	.	TRBV6-2/TRBV6-3	TRBD2	CASSGRESSEQFF	TGTGCCAGCAGTGGGCGGGAGTCAAGTGAGCAGTTCTTC
TRBJ2-7	.	TRBV14	TRBD1	CASSRFASGTEAYEQYF	TGTGCCAGCAGCCGATTTGCATCCGGGACAGAAGCCTACGAGCAGTACTTC
TRBJ1-1	.	TRBV4-1	.	CASSQVLAGPLLKAFF	TGCGCCAGCAGCCAAGTCCTCGCGGGCCCCCTCCTCAAAGCTTTCTTT
TRBJ2-7	.	TRBV27	.	CASAPDTTYEQYF	TGTGCCAGCGCCCCGGACACCACCTACGAGCAGTACTTC
TRBJ2-2	.	TRBV5-6	.	CASRLRGAATGELFF	TGTGCCAGCAGACTCCGGGGAGCGGCCACCGGGGAGCTGTTTTTT
TRBJ2-2	.	TRBV30	TRBD1	CAWDRVGTGELFF	TGTGCCTGGGACAGGGTTGGTACCGGGGAGCTGTTTTTT
TRBJ2-7	.	TRBV7-6	TRBD1	CASSFPTGGNPSSYEQYF	TGTGCCAGCAGCTTCCCGACAGGGGGCAACCCCAGCTCCTACGAGCAGTACTTC
TRBJ2-7	.	TRBV7-6	.	CASSSGPGRGEQYF	TGTGCCAGCAGCTCCGGTCCCGGGAGAGGCGAGCAGTACTTC
TRBJ1-2	.	TRBV7-9	.	CASSLVQGNGYTF	TGTGCCAGCAGCTTAGTCCAGGGGAATGGCTACACCTTC
TRBJ2-1	.	TRBV11-3	TRBD2	CASSVGTSTFGEQFF	TGTGCCAGCAGCGTCGGGACTAGCACTTTCGGTGAGCAGTTCTTC
TRBJ1-5	once	TRBV6-1	.	CASSESQGQPQHF	TGTGCCAGCAGTGAATCACAGGGACAGCCCCAGCATTTT
TRBJ2-2	.	TRBV4-1	.	CASSPSTGNTGELFF	TGCGCCAGCAGCCCCTCGACAGGGAACACCGGGGAGCTGTTTTTT
TRBJ2-6	.	TRBV29-1	TRBD2	CSVDTGGTGANVLTF	TGCAGCGTTGACACGGGGGGGACTGGGGCCAACGTCCTGACTTTC
TRBJ2-3	.	TRBV18	TRBD2	CASSPQLAVDTDTQYF	TGTGCCAGCTCACCGCAGCTAGCGGTGGATACAGATACGCAGTATTTT
TRBJ1-3	.	TRBV30	TRBD1	CAWSFYRGNSGNTIYF	TGTGCCTGGAGTTTTTACAGGGGGAACTCTGGAAACACCATATATTTT
TRBJ1-5	.	TRBV18	.	CASSLTGFGNQPQHF	TGTGCCAGCTCGCTAACAGGGTTCGGCAATCAGCCCCAGCATTTT
TRBJ1-1	.	TRBV27	.	CASSPTWATEAFF	TGTGCCAGCAGTCCGACCTGGGCGACTGAAGCTTTCTTT
TRBJ1-2	.	TRBV6-5	.	CASSYSISGQSDGYTF	TGTGCCAGCAGTTACTCGATTTCTGGACAGAGTGACGGCTACACCTTC
TRBJ2-2	.	TRBV24-1	TRBD1	CAVPRGSNTGELFF	TGTGCCGTACCCAGGGGGTCCAACACCGGGGAGCTGTTTTTT
TRBJ2-2	.	TRBV6-2/TRBV6-3	.	CASSQLNTGELFF	TGTGCCAGCAGTCAACTCAACACCGGGGAGCTGTTTTTT
TRBJ2-3	.	TRBV7-6	TRBD1	CASSSPRDRGLTDTQYF	TGTGCCAGCAGCTCGCCCCGGGACAGGGGACTCACAGATACGCAGTATTTT
TRBJ1-1	.	TRBV19	.	CASNSRVGSTRTEAFF	TGTGCCAGTAATTCGAGGGTGGGGTCGACGAGAACTGAAGCTTTCTTT
TRBJ1-6	.	TRBV5-1	.	CASSLNGGTKFALHF	TGCGCCAGCAGCTTAAACGGGGGTACTAAGTTTGCCCTCCACTTT
TRBJ2-7	few	TRBV11-2	TRBD2	CASSGLAYGYEQYF	TGTGCCAGCAGCGGACTAGCATATGGCTACGAGCAGTACTTC
TRBJ2-7	.	TRBV4-1	.	CASSQTDSYEQYF	TGCGCCAGCAGCCAAACCGACAGCTACGAGCAGTACTTC
TRBJ2-3	.	TRBV24-1	TRBD1	CATGPGTGSTDTQYF	TGTGCCACCGGCCCCGGGACAGGGAGCACAGATACGCAGTATTTT
TRBJ2-1	.	TRBV28	.	CASSLPKGGYNEQFF	TGTGCCAGCAGTTTACCCAAGGGGGGGTACAATGAGCAGTTCTTC
TRBJ2-5	.	TRBV5-1	TRBD2	CASSFQSRTSGMVETQYF	TGCGCCAGCAGCTTTCAGTCCCGGACTAGCGGGATGGTAGAGACCCAGTACTTC
TRBJ2-3	.	TRBV6-4	TRBD2	CASSAGGADTQYF	TGTGCCAGCAGTGCCGGGGGGGCAGATACGCAGTATTTT
TRBJ1-6	.	TRBV19	.	CASTSGVSPLHF	TGTGCCAGTACCTCAGGGGTCTCACCCCTCCACTTT
TRBJ1-4	.	TRBV7-9	.	CASSPELKLFF	TGTGCCAGCAGCCCGGAGCTTAAACTGTTTTTT
TRBJ2-1	.	TRBV6-1	.	CASSEALLGYNEQFF	TGTGCCAGCAGTGAAGCGCTTCTAGGTTACAATGAGCAGTTCTTC